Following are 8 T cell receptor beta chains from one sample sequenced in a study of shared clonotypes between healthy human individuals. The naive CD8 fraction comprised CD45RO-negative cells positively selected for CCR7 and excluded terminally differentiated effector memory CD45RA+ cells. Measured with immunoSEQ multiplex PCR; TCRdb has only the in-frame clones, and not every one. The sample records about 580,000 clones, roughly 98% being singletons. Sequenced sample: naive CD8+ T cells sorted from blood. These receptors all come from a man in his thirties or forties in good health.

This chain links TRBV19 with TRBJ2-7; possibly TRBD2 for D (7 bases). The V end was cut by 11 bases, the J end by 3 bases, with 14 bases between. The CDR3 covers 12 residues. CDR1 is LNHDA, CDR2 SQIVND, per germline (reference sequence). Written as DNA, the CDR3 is TGTGCCTGCGGGGGACAAGGCTACGAGCAGTACTTC. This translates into CACGGQGYEQYF.

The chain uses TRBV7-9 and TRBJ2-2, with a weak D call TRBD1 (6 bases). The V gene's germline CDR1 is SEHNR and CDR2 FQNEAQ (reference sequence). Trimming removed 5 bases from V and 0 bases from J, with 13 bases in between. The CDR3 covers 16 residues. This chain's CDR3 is CASSPSGTTNTGELFF. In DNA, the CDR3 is TGTGCCAGCAGCCCCTCCGGGACAACGAACACCGGGGAGCTGTTTTTT.

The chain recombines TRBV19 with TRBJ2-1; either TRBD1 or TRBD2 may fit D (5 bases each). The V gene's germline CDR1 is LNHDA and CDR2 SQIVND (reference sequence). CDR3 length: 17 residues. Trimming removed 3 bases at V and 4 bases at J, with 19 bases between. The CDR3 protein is CASSIPIGAGFYNEQFF. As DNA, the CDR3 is TGTGCCAGTAGTATTCCCATCGGGGCAGGGTTTTACAATGAGCAGTTCTTC.

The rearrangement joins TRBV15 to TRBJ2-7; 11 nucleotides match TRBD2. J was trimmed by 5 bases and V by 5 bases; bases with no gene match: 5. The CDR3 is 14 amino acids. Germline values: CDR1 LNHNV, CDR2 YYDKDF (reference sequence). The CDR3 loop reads CATSEGLADNEQYF. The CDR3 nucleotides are TGTGCCACCAGCGAGGGACTAGCGGACAACGAGCAGTACTTC.

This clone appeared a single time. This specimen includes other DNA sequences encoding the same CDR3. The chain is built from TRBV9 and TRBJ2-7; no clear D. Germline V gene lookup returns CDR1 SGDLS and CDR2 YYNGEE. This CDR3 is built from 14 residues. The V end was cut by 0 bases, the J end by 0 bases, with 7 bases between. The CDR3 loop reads CASSVGVSSYEQYF. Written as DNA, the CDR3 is TGTGCCAGCAGCGTAGGGGTTTCCTCCTACGAGCAGTACTTC.

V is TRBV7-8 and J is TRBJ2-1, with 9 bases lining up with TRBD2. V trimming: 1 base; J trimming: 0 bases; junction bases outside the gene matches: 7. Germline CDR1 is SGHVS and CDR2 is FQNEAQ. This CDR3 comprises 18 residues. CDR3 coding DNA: TGTGCCAGCAGCTTAGAGGCTAGCGGGATAAGCTCCTACAATGAGCAGTTCTTC. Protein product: CASSLEASGISSYNEQFF.

The CDR3 sequence: CGAGGRNNEQFF. CDR3 in DNA: TGCGGGGCGGGAGGGCGGAACAATGAGCAGTTCTTC. The rearrangement joins TRBV29-1 to TRBJ2-1; TRBD2 aligns across 9 bases. The CDR3 has 12 amino acids. Germline CDR1 and CDR2: SQVTM and ANQGSEA.

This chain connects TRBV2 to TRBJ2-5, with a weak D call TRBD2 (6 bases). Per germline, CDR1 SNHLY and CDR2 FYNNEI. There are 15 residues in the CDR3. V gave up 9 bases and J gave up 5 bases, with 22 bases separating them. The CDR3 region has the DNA TGTGCCAGTGGGAAGGAGGGCTTGGGGTGGGAGACCCAGTACTTC. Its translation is CASGKEGLGWETQYF.